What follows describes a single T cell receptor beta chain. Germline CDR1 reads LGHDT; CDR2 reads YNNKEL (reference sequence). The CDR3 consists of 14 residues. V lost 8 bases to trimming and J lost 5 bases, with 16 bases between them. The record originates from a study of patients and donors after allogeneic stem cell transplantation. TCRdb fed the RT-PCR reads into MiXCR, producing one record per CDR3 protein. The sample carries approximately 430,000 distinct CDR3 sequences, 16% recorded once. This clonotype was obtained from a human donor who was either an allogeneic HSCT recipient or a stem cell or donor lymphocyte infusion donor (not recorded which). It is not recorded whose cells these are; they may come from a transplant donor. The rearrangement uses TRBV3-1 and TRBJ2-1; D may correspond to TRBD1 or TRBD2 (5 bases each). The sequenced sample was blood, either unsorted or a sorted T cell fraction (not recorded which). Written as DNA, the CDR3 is TGTGCCAGCCGGGACGCCGGAACGAACAATGAGCAGTTCTTC. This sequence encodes CASRDAGTNNEQFF.